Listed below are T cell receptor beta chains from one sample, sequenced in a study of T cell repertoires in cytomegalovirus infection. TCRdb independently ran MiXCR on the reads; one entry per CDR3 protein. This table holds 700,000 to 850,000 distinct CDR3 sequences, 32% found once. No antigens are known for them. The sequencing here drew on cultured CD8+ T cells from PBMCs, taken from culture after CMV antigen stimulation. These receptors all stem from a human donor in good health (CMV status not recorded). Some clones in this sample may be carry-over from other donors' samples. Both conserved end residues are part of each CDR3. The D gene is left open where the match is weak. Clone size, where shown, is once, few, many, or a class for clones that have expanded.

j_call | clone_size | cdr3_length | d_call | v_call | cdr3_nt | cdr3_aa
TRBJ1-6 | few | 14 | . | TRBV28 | TGTGCCAGCAGTCTCCCAGTTCCGAATTCACCCCTCCACTTT | CASSLPVPNSPLHF
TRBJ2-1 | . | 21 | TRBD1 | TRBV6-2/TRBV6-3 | TGTGCCAGCAGTTACCTACCAGGAACGGACAGGGAAGTTCTCCTCCACAATGAGCAGTTCTTC | CASSYLPGTDREVLLHNEQFF
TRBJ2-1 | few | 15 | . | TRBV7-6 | TGTGCCAGCAGCCATAGCGGATATGCCTACAATGAGCAGTTCTTC | CASSHSGYAYNEQFF
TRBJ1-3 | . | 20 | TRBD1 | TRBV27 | TGTGCCAGCAGTTTATCACTCCGGGAGCAGGGGGCTCTCTCTGGAAACACCATATATTTT | CASSLSLREQGALSGNTIYF
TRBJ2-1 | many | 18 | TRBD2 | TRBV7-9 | TGTGCCAGCAGCCGCCCGTGGGCAGCGGGGGCCGCCTACAATGAGCAGTTCTTC | CASSRPWAAGAAYNEQFF
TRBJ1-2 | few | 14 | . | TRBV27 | TGTGCCAGCAGTTTATCTGGGCCTAGCACTGGCTACACCTTC | CASSLSGPSTGYTF
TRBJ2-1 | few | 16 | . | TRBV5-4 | TGTGCCAGCAGCTTCCTGGGAACAGGGATCAAGAATGAGCAGTTCTTC | CASSFLGTGIKNEQFF
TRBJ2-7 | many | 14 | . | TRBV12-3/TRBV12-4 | TGTGCCAGCAGTATCGGGCAGGGCGGCTTCGAGCAGTACTTC | CASSIGQGGFEQYF
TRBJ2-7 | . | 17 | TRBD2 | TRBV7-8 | TGTGCCAGCAGCTTAGTTAGCGGGGGGACTATTTTAACCGGGCAGTACTTC | CASSLVSGGTILTGQYF
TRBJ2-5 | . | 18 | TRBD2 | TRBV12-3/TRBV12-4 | TGTGCCAGCAGTTTCCGGACTAGCGGGGGGTCTCGGGGGGAGACCCAGTACTTC | CASSFRTSGGSRGETQYF
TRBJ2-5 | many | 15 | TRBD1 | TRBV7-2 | TGTGCCAGCAGCCCGACGGACAGGGTGGTGGAGACCCAGTACTTC | CASSPTDRVVETQYF
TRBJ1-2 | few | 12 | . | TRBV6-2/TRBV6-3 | TGTGCCAGCAGCGACGGCTCCATCGGCTACACCTTC | CASSDGSIGYTF
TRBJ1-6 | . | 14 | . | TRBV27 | TGTGCCAGCAGTTTAGTACGGATCAATTCACCCCTCCACTTT | CASSLVRINSPLHF
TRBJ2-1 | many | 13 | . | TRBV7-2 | TGTGCCAGCAGGGTATCTCCGGAGAATGAGCAGTTCTTC | CASRVSPENEQFF
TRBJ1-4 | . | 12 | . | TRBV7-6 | TGTGCCAGCAGCTCTTGGGGGGAAAAACTGTTTTTT | CASSSWGEKLFF
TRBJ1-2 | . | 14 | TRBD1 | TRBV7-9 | TGTGCCAGCAGATCTACAGGGGGCATGGATGGCTACACCTTC | CASRSTGGMDGYTF
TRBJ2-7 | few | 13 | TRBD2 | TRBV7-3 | TGTGCCATTGCGGGGGATCTTTCCTACGAGCAGTACTTC | CAIAGDLSYEQYF
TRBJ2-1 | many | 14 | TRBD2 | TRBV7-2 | TGTGCCAGCAGCACGGGACTAGCGGTAAATGAGCAGTTCTTC | CASSTGLAVNEQFF
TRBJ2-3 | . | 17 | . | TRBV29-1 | TGCAGCGTTGAAGATCGAGGAGAGGGGATATTGACAGATACGCAGTATTTT | CSVEDRGEGILTDTQYF
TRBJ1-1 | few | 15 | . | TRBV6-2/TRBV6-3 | TGTGCCAGCAGTTACTCGAACGGTTTGAACACTGAAGCTTTCTTT | CASSYSNGLNTEAFF
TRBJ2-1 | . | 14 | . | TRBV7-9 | TGTGCCAGCAGCTTCCCGCAGGACTACAATGAGCAGTTCTTC | CASSFPQDYNEQFF
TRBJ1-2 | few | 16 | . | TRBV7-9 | TGTGCCAGCAGCTCCCCGGACAGAAGACCATATTATGGCTACACCTTC | CASSSPDRRPYYGYTF
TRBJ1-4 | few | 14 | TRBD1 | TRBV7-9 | TGTGCCAGCAGCTTAACAGGGGTGCGCGAAAAACTGTTTTTT | CASSLTGVREKLFF
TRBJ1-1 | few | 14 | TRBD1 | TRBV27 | TGTGCCAGCAGACAAACAGGGGTGGACACTGAAGCTTTCTTT | CASRQTGVDTEAFF
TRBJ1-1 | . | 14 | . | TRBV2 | TGTGCCAGCAGTGAAGCGGGGGCATACACTGAAGCTTTCTTT | CASSEAGAYTEAFF
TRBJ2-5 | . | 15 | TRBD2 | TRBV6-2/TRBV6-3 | TGTGCCAGCAGTTACCGGACTAGCTCTGAAGAGACCCAGTACTTC | CASSYRTSSEETQYF
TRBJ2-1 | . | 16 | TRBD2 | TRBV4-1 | TGCGCCAGCAGCCAAGACAAGGCGGGGGGGCTAAATGAGCAGTTCTTC | CASSQDKAGGLNEQFF
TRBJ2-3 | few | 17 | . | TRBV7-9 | TGTGCCAGCAGCACCCCCCTAGTACAGGGAAGCACAGATACGCAGTATTTT | CASSTPLVQGSTDTQYF
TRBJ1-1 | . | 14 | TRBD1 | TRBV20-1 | TGCAGTGCTAGGATGACAGGGACTCTCACTGAAGCTTTCTTT | CSARMTGTLTEAFF
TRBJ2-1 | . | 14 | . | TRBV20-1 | TGCAGTGCTAGAAGGGGGGGCTTTGGTAATGAGCAGTTCTTC | CSARRGGFGNEQFF
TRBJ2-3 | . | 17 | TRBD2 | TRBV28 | TGTGCCAGCAGCTCAGGGAGGGAGCGGGGGGCCCGAGATACGCAGTATTTT | CASSSGRERGARDTQYF
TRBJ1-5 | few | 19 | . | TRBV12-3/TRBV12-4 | TGTGCCAGCAGCCTCGCCCCTGTGGGGGGGTTCTATAGCAATCAGCCCCAGCATTTT | CASSLAPVGGFYSNQPQHF
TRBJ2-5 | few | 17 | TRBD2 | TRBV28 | TGTGCCAGCAGTTCCGGAGGACTAGCGGGGGGACAAGAGACCCAGTACTTC | CASSSGGLAGGQETQYF
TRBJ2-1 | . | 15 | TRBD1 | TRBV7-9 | TGTGCCAGCAGCAGCGACAGGGGGCCTTACAATGAGCAGTTCTTC | CASSSDRGPYNEQFF
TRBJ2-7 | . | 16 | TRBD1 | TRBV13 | TGTGCCAGCAGCCCTACCGGGACAGGGTTCGGGTACGAGCAGTACTTC | CASSPTGTGFGYEQYF
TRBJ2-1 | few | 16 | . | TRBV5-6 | TGTGCCAGCAGCTTGCTGGCAGGGGCCCCCTACAATGAGCAGTTCTTC | CASSLLAGAPYNEQFF
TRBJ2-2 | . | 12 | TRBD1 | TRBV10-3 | TGTGCGACTAAACAGGGGTCCGGGGAGCTGTTTTTT | CATKQGSGELFF
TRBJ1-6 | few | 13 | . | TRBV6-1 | TGTGCCACCGGACTCCACTTCAATTCACCCCTCCACTTT | CATGLHFNSPLHF
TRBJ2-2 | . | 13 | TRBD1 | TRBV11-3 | TGTGCCAGCAAAAACAGGGGCCCCGGGGAGCTGTTTTTT | CASKNRGPGELFF
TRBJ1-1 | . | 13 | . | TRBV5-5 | TGTGCCAGCAGTTCTCCGGGGGCCACTGAACCTTTCTTT | CASSSPGATEPFF
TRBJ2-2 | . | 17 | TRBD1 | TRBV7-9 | TGTGCCAGCAGCCGAACGACAGGGCCGTTTAGCACCGGGGAGCTGTTTTTT | CASSRTTGPFSTGELFF